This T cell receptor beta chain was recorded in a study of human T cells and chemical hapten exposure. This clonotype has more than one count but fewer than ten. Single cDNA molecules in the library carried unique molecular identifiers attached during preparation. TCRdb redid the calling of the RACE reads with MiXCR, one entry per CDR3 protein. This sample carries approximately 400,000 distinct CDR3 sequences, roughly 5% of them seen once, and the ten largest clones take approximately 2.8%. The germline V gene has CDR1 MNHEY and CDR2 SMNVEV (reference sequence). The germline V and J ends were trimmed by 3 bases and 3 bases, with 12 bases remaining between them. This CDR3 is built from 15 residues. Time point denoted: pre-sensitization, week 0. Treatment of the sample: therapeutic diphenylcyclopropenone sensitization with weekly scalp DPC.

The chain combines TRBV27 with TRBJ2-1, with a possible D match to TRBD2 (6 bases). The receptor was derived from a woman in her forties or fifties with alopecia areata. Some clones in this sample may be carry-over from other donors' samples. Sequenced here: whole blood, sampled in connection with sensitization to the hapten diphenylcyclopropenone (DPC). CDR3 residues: CASSFSGVVYNEQFF. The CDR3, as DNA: TGTGCCAGCAGTTTCTCGGGAGTGGTCTACAATGAGCAGTTCTTC.